Listed below are T cell receptor beta chains from one sample, sequenced in a study of blood T cell repertoires in COVID-19. The repertoire was sequenced with immunoSEQ multiplex PCR; TCRdb's copy has only in-frame clones and lacks some. Among 250,000 to 350,000 clones listed, 70% to 90% were seen once. The sample was peripheral blood. The receptors stem from a woman aged 50 to 60 with active or convalescent COVID-19. Both conserved end residues are trimmed from each CDR3. The listing skips clone size in some rows; elsewhere it reads once, few, many or a size class.

v_call clone_size cdr3_aa
TRBV5-4 - ASSPSGAGVWNEQF
TRBV5-1 once ASSLEWGTGGIKSTPYEQY
TRBV5-4 - ASSPGGDYEQY
TRBV7-3 - ASSTQSGVGTDTQY
TRBV5-4 - ASSLDSNYGYT
TRBV5-4 - ASSPGTSGSSYEQY
TRBV19 - ASTPRGTGNEKLF
TRBV11-3 - ASSFSGTGGTEAF
TRBV2 - ASTLSRGQPQH
TRBV6-5 few ASRRQGNQPQH
TRBV27 - ASSLYPPSGQTYEQY
TRBV18 - ASSPLPAENTGELF
TRBV19 - ASTSTATGGFGNTIY
TRBV28 - ASREAISPQH
TRBV15 - ATSRGATARLYEQY
TRBV5-4 - ASSPAAAPNEQF